The clone carrying this T cell receptor beta chain was recorded many times. These data belong to a study of T cell repertoires in cytomegalovirus infection. TCRdb re-called the reads through MiXCR, storing one row per CDR3 protein. This sample has under 95,000 distinct CDR3 sequences, with about 4% found just once. Germline V gives CDR1 SGHTA, CDR2 FQGNSA. V lost 5 bases to trimming and J lost 6 bases; unmatched junction nucleotides: 8. The CDR3 totals 15 residues. The chain links TRBV7-2 to TRBJ2-3, with TRBD1 matching 10 bases. Sequencing was performed on PBMCs. The receptor comes from a human donor in good health (CMV status not recorded). Some clones in this sample may be carry-over from other donors' samples. The CDR3 sequence: CASSPRTGGIDTQYF. In nucleotides, the CDR3 is TGTGCCAGCAGCCCGAGGACAGGGGGTATCGATACGCAGTATTTT. Complete variable domain (other parts from reference TRBV7-2 and TRBJ2-3): GAGVSQSPSNKVTEKGKDVELRCDPISGHTALYWYRQSLGQGLEFLIYFQGNSAPDKSGLPSDRFSAERTGGSVSTLTIQRTQQEDSAVYLCASSPRTGGIDTQYFGPGTRLTVL.